The sequence of this TCR beta chain was determined in a study of CD8 T cells in Susac syndrome. Random hexamers primed reverse transcription of about 0.45 to 1 ug RNA. From the immunoSEQ multiplex PCR reads, TCRdb called clonotypes with MiXCR, one entry per CDR3 protein. The table shows some 180,000 distinct CDR3 sequences, with 90% to 95% occurring only once. What was sequenced was CD4+ T cells from PBMCs. The sequence was collected from a human donor with Susac syndrome.

The CDR3, as DNA: TGCAGTGCTAGGGACGGAGCGGAGGCAGATACGCAGTATTTT. As protein: CSARDGAEADTQYF. The chain carries TRBV20-1 and TRBJ2-3; tentative D call: TRBD2 (5 bases). CDR1 is DFQATT and CDR2 is SNEGSKA in the germline V gene (reference sequence). Trimming removed 3 bases at V and 4 bases at J, with 14 bases between. This CDR3 has 14 amino acids.